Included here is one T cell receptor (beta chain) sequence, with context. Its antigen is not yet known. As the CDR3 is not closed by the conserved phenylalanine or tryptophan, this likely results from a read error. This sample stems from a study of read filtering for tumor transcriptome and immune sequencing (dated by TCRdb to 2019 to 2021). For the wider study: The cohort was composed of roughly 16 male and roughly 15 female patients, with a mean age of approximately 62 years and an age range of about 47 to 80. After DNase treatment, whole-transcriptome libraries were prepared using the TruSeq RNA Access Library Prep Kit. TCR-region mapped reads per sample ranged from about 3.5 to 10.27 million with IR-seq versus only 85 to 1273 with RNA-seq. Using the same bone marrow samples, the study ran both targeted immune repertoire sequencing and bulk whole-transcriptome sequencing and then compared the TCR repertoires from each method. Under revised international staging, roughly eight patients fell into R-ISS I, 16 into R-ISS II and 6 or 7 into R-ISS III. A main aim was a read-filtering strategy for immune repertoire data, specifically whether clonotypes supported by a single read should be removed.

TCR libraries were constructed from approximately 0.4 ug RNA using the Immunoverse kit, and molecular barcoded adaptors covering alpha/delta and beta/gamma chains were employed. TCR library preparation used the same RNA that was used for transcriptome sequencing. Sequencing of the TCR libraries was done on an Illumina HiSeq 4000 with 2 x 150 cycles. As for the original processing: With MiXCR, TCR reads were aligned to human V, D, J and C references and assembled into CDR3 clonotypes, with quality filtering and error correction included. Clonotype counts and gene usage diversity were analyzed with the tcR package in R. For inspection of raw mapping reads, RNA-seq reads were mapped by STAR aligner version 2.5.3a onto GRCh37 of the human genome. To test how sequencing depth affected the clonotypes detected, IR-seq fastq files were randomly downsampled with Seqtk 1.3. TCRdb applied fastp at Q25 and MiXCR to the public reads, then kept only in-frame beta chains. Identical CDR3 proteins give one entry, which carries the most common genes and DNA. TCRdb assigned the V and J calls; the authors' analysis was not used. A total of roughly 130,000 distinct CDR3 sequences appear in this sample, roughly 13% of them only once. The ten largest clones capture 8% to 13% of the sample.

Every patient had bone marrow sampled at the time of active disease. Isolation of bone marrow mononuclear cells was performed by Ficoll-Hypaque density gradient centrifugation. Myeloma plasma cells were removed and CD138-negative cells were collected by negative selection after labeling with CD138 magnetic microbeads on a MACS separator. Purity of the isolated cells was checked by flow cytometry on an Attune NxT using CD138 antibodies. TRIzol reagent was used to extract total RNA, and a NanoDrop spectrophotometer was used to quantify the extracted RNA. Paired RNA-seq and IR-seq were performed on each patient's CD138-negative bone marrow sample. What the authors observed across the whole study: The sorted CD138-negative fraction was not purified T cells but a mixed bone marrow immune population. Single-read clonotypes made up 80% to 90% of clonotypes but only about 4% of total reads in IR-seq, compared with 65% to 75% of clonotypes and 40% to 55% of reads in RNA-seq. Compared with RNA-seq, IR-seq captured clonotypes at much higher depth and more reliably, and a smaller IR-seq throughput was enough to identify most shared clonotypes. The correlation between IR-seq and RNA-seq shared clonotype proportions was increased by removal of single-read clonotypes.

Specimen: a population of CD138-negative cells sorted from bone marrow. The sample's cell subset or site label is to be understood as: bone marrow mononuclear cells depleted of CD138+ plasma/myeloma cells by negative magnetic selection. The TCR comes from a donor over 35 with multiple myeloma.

CDR3 region: CASCVTSQRFNNEQFL. Here is the DNA: TGTGCCAGCTGCGTAACTTCACAGAGATTCAACAATGAGCAGTTCCTC. The rearranged segments are TRBV9 and TRBJ2-1, with the D gene too uncertain to name. CDR1 is given as SGDLS and CDR2 as YYNGEE, both from the germline V gene. The CDR3 spans 16 amino acids, including both terminal residues. Only CDR3 DNA remains: 48 bases, in frame from the first base.